What follows are 19 T cell receptor beta chains derived from one specimen sequenced in a study of blood T cell repertoires in COVID-19. Clones were sequenced by immunoSEQ multiplex PCR, and TCRdb holds only the in-frame ones, with some missing. The sample comprises some 200,000 clones, around 83% of which are singletons, and approximately 1.3% rests with the top ten. The sequenced material came from PBMCs or T cells enriched from blood (not recorded which). The receptors originated from a woman aged 40 to 50 with acute COVID-19.

V usage is TRBV19 and J usage is TRBJ2-7; TRBD1 is a possible D gene (5 bases). The CDR3 spans 21 residues. The V gene's germline CDR1 is LNHDA and CDR2 SQIVND (reference sequence). The V end lost 10 bases, the J end lost 2 bases, and 39 bases lay between the germline ends. CDR3 DNA: TGTGCCACTTCACAGGTTTGGGATGGTTTCGGACCTACCCTCCCGGCCTACGAGCAGTACTTC. Its translation is CATSQVWDGFGPTLPAYEQYF.

This chain joins TRBV19 and TRBJ1-6; 9 nucleotides line up with TRBD1. This CDR3 region has 15 residues. With V trimmed by 5 bases and J by 7 bases, 6 bases remained unmatched. CDR1 LNHDA and CDR2 SQIVND come from the germline V gene (reference sequence). As DNA, the CDR3 is TGTGCCAGTAGTCTGTCCGGACAGGGGAATTCACCCCTCCACTTT. Amino acid sequence: CASSLSGQGNSPLHF.

The rearrangement uses TRBV19 and TRBJ1-5; TRBD1 agrees at 8 bases. Germline CDR1 is LNHDA and CDR2 is SQIVND (reference sequence). CDR3 length: 13 residues. J was trimmed by 5 bases and V by 5 bases; bases with no gene match: 2. Here the CDR3 DNA reads TGTGCCAGTAGTGGACAGGGAGATCAGCCCCAGCATTTT. It encodes CASSGQGDQPQHF.

The chain uses TRBV16 and TRBJ1-6; TRBD1 matches at 7 bases. The J segment lost 8 bases and the V segment lost 0 bases, leaving 4 bases of the junction unmatched. This CDR3 spans 15 amino acids. Per the germline V gene, CDR1 is KGHSY and CDR2 is FQNENV. CDR3 protein: CASSQSGRGDSPLHF. CDR3 sequence (DNA): TGTGCCAGCAGCCAATCGGGCAGGGGGGATTCACCCCTCCACTTT.

The J gene is TRBJ2-3, the V gene TRBV27, with 7 bases aligning to TRBD1. There are 15 residues in the CDR3. Germline loops: CDR1 MNHEY, CDR2 SMNVEV (reference sequence). Losses at the gene ends were 4 bases for V and 4 bases for J; bases not matched to a gene: 8. CDR3 region: CASSSEDRLADTQYF. CDR3 sequence (DNA): TGTGCCAGCAGTTCAGAGGACAGGCTCGCAGATACGCAGTATTTT.

J is TRBJ2-7 and V is TRBV27, with 8 bases fitting TRBD2. Per germline, CDR1 MNHEY and CDR2 SMNVEV (reference sequence). After removal of 6 bases from V and 0 bases from J, the junction contained 4 bases not matched to a gene. There are 14 residues in the CDR3. CDR3 nucleotides: TGTGCCAGCAGACTAGCGGCTTCCTCCTACGAGCAGTACTTC. Translating it yields CASRLAASSYEQYF.

In the case of this clone: The junction differs from germline at one of its ends, possibly a read error. The chain couples TRBV7-9 to TRBJ2-2; 9 bases map to TRBD1. Germline V gene sequence: CDR1 SEHNR, CDR2 FQNEAQ (reference sequence). The CDR3 sequence is 13 residues long. The CDR3 coding sequence is TGTGCCAGCAGCCCCTTCGACAGGGGGGTGCTGTTTTTT. The encoded protein is CASSPFDRGVLFF.

The V gene is TRBV6-5, the J gene TRBJ1-2, with 8 nucleotides matching TRBD1. This CDR3 contains 14 residues. Germline V gene data show CDR1 as MNHEY and CDR2 as SVGAGI. The trim removed 6 bases at V and 5 bases at J, leaving 8 bases unmatched. CDR3 nucleotides: TGTGCCAGCAGCGCGGACAGGGCAGGGTATGGCTACACCTTC. It specifies CASSADRAGYGYTF.

The chain employs TRBV11-2 and TRBJ2-1; the match to TRBD2 covers 10 bases. The CDR3 spans 16 residues. CDR1 and CDR2 from the germline V gene are SGHAT and FQNNGV. With 5 bases clipped from V and 2 bases from J, the junction kept 6 bases outside the gene matches. The CDR3 reads CASSAGLASPYNEQFF. DNA for the CDR3: TGTGCCAGCAGCGCGGGACTAGCGAGTCCCTACAATGAGCAGTTCTTC.

The chain is built from TRBV18 and TRBJ1-4; 9 nucleotides agree with TRBD1. Germline loops: CDR1 KGHSH, CDR2 LQKENI. The V and J ends lost 6 bases and 8 bases, in that order; junction bases with no gene match: 7. This CDR3 region has 14 residues. CDR3 sequence reads: CASSLGTGYEKLFF. The CDR3 nucleotides are TGTGCCAGCTCCCTAGGGACAGGGTACGAAAAACTGTTTTTT.

The J gene is TRBJ1-5, the V gene TRBV19; TRBD1 matches at 7 bases. Germline-derived CDR1 and CDR2 are LNHDA and SQIVND (reference sequence). Trimming cost V 1 base and J 1 base; bases outside gene matches: 7. The CDR3 contains 17 residues. The CDR3 spells CASSIGGTVGSNQPQHF. The CDR3 DNA sequence: TGTGCCAGTAGTATAGGGGGGACAGTAGGGAGCAATCAGCCCCAGCATTTT.

Only one count was recorded for this clone. CDR3 bases: TGTGCCAGCAACAAAGGGGCAGGGCGAGAGCAGTACTTC. It translates to CASNKGAGREQYF. J is TRBJ2-7 and V is TRBV9; the D gene is possibly TRBD1 (5 bases). The CDR3 totals 13 residues. Germline-derived CDR1 and CDR2 are SGDLS and YYNGEE. Trimming pared 6 bases from V and 7 bases from J, leaving 17 bases between.

The rearrangement joins TRBV3-1 (or the pseudogene TRBV3-2) to TRBJ2-5; TRBD2 matches 10 bases. The germline gives CDR1 LGHDT, CDR2 YNNKEL (reference sequence). After removal of 3 bases from V and 2 bases from J, the junction contained 12 bases not matched to a gene. The CDR3 is made up of 18 amino acids. CDR3 amino acids: CASSHLIGTSADQETQYF. The CDR3 DNA reads as TGTGCCAGCAGCCACCTCATCGGGACTAGCGCAGATCAAGAGACCCAGTACTTC.

The V gene is TRBV7-9, the J gene TRBJ1-2; 7 nucleotides line up with TRBD1. The germline CDR1 and CDR2 sequences are SEHNR and FQNEAQ (reference sequence). The CDR3 consists of 14 residues. The ends lost 2 bases at V and 7 bases at J; junction bases unmatched: 7. CDR3: CASSLLTGMSGYTF. DNA of the CDR3: TGTGCCAGCAGCTTACTGACAGGGATGAGTGGCTACACCTTC.

This clone occurred once. The genes are TRBV30 and TRBJ1-6; 7 nucleotides line up with TRBD1. This CDR3 has 12 residues. The J segment lost 10 bases and the V segment lost 4 bases, leaving 4 bases of the junction unmatched. Germline values: CDR1 GTSNPN, CDR2 SVGIG (reference sequence). CDR3 sequence reads: CAWTRGNSPLHF. CDR3 DNA sequence: TGTGCCTGGACCAGGGGGAACTCACCCCTCCACTTT.

The chain recombines TRBV5-4 with TRBJ2-7, with TRBD2 matching over 11 bases. The J segment lost 2 bases and the V segment lost 3 bases, leaving 7 bases of the junction unmatched. The germline gives CDR1 SGHNT, CDR2 YYREEE (reference sequence). The CDR3 is made up of 16 amino acids. The chain's CDR3 is CASSSTGGLAAYEQYF. In DNA, the CDR3 is TGTGCCAGCAGCTCCACTGGGGGACTAGCGGCCTACGAGCAGTACTTC.

The chain carries TRBV9 and TRBJ2-2, with 11 nucleotides matching TRBD2. V lost 0 bases, J lost 7 bases, and 2 bases stayed unmatched. The CDR3 is 15 amino acids. Germline CDR1 is SGDLS and CDR2 is YYNGEE. The CDR3 loop reads CASSVGLAGIGELFF. The CDR3 DNA sequence: TGTGCCAGCAGCGTAGGACTAGCGGGGATCGGGGAGCTGTTTTTT.

This clone was seen ten or more times. The genes are TRBV4-3 and TRBJ2-1; TRBD2 aligns across 12 bases. Germline V gene sequence: CDR1 LGHNA, CDR2 YSLEER. This CDR3 region has 17 residues. Trimming cost V 0 bases and J 8 bases; bases outside gene matches: 8. The CDR3: CASSQDWLAGGRYEQFF. DNA for the CDR3: TGCGCCAGCAGCCAAGATTGGCTAGCGGGGGGGCGGTATGAGCAGTTCTTC.

The chain combines TRBV28 with TRBJ2-7; the D gene is possibly TRBD2 (6 bases). This CDR3 region has 15 residues. Trimming shortened V by 4 bases and J by 7 bases, and 20 bases separated the two germline ends. CDR1 and CDR2 (germline): MDHEN, SYDVKM. The CDR3 reads CASSSPSQGAGEQYF. CDR3 DNA: TGTGCCAGCAGTTCCCCCTCGCAGGGTGCGGGAGAGCAGTACTTC.